What follows are 7 T cell receptor beta chains derived from one specimen sequenced in a study of cytomegalovirus exposure and HLA in healthy donors. It was with 60 Vbeta and 13 Jbeta primers that the PCR ran. Profiled with immunoSEQ multiplex PCR; TCRdb holds only in-frame clones, not every one. The sample has fewer than 200,000 clones, roughly 8.7% seen once. The sequenced sample was PBMCs. These receptors were collected from a woman in her thirties in good health and CMV-seropositive.

This clone was recorded a few times. The V call is TRBV25-1, the J call TRBJ1-1, with D perhaps matching TRBD1 (5 bases). V was trimmed by 6 bases and J by 2 bases, leaving 7 bases between them. Germline assignment: CDR1 MGHDK and CDR2 SYGVNS. The CDR3 sequence is 12 residues long. This CDR3 is CASRQVNTEAFF. The CDR3 DNA reads as TGTGCCAGCAGACAGGTTAACACTGAAGCTTTCTTT.

The chain recombines TRBV9 with TRBJ2-7; 7 positions agree with TRBD1. The CDR3 spans 16 residues. Germline V gene data show CDR1 as SGDLS and CDR2 as YYNGEE. V was clipped by 0 bases and J by 3 bases; unmatched bases: 9. CDR3 in amino acids: CASSVAPDRSLYEQYF. The CDR3 DNA follows: TGTGCCAGCAGCGTAGCCCCGGACAGGAGCCTCTACGAGCAGTACTTC.

This clone has just a few counts. One junction end disagrees with the germline gene, perhaps due to a read error. The same CDR3 arises from other DNA sequences in this sample as well. This chain joins TRBV30 and TRBJ1-6; TRBD1 matches at 7 bases. This CDR3 has 15 residues. Germline lookup yields CDR1 GTSNPN and CDR2 SVGIG (reference sequence). The CDR3 loop is CAWSVAGQSNSPLHF. The CDR3, as DNA: TGTGCATGGAGTGTGGCGGGACAGAGTAATTCACCCCTCCACTTT.

The chain is built from TRBV19 and TRBJ1-1; D call uncertain. V dropped 6 bases and J dropped 5 bases, with 22 bases sitting between them. The CDR3 sequence is 16 residues long. CDR1 and CDR2 (germline): LNHDA, SQIVND (reference sequence). The CDR3 bases are TGTGCCAGTAGCCCCATACCGGGTGAGAGGAGGACTGAAGCTTTCTTT. Encoded protein: CASSPIPGERRTEAFF.

The sample holds a few counts of this clone. This chain uses TRBV7-2 with TRBJ2-2, with 9 nucleotides matching TRBD2. CDR3 length: 14 residues. Germline V gene data show CDR1 as SGHTA and CDR2 as FQGNSA. V lost 3 bases to trimming and J lost 8 bases; unmatched junction nucleotides: 4. CDR3 residues: CASSLTSGPGELFF. CDR3 nucleotide sequence: TGTGCCAGCAGCTTGACTAGCGGCCCTGGGGAGCTGTTTTTT.

This clone was seen a handful of times. This chain joins TRBV29-1 and TRBJ1-1; no definite D call. V gave up 1 base and J gave up 2 bases, with 8 bases separating them. Germline assignment: CDR1 SQVTM and CDR2 ANQGSEA. The CDR3 spans 13 residues. CDR3 region: CSVEVGVNTEAFF. DNA for the CDR3: TGCAGCGTTGAAGTCGGGGTTAACACTGAAGCTTTCTTT.

This chain uses TRBV29-1 with TRBJ1-4; 8 bases are shared with TRBD1. With 4 bases clipped from V and 2 bases from J, the junction kept 3 bases outside the gene matches. The CDR3 length is 14 residues. CDR1 and CDR2 from the germline V gene are SQVTM and ANQGSEA. The CDR3 DNA sequence: TGCAGCGTTGCGGACAGGGTTACTAATGAAAAACTGTTTTTT. It encodes CSVADRVTNEKLFF.